These 4 T cell receptor beta chains were sequenced from one sample in a study of control samples from healthy donors and cancer patients. Method: immunoSEQ multiplex PCR; TCRdb's copy keeps in-frame clones and lacks some. The sample lists some 200,000 clones; over 90% were seen once. The sample consisted of blood. These receptors all stem from a man aged 50-60 years in good health.

The CDR3 DNA reads as TGTGCCAGCAGTTACTCGTGGACAGGAGGTTCACCCCTCCACTTT. This gives the protein CASSYSWTGGSPLHF. The rearrangement joins TRBV6-5 to TRBJ1-6; TRBD1 matches at 7 bases. The CDR3 runs to 15 residues. Germline-derived CDR1 and CDR2 are MNHEY and SVGAGI. The junction had 5 bases not matched to a gene; V was cut back by 0 bases and J by 9 bases.

The V gene is TRBV3-1 (or the pseudogene TRBV3-2), the J gene TRBJ1-1, with D tentatively TRBD1 (5 bases). The CDR3 extends over 14 amino acids. The V end was cut by 1 base, the J end by 4 bases, with 10 bases between. In germline, CDR1 is LGHDT, CDR2 YNNKEL (reference sequence). The CDR3 loop reads CASSQGAGFTEAFF. The CDR3 DNA sequence: TGTGCCAGCAGCCAAGGGGCAGGGTTCACTGAAGCTTTCTTT.

The V and J genes are TRBV7-9 and TRBJ1-6; D perhaps matches TRBD1 (6 bases). V lost 5 bases and J lost 7, with 9 bases in between. Germline V gene lookup returns CDR1 SEHNR and CDR2 FQNEAQ (reference sequence). The CDR3 extends over 13 amino acids. In nucleotides, the CDR3 is TGTGCCAGCAGCCCAGGACAGAATTCACCCCTCCACTTT. Translating it yields CASSPGQNSPLHF.

The CDR3 reads CASSNGVVGQPQHF. The CDR3 DNA is TGTGCCAGCAGTAATGGGGTGGTGGGTCAGCCCCAGCATTTT. The chain has TRBV6-6 and TRBJ1-5; no clear D gene. The CDR3 spans 14 residues. Germline CDR1 MNHNY, CDR2 SVGAGI (reference sequence). With 5 bases removed from V and 6 bases from J, the gap between germline ends came to 14 bases.